This TCR beta chain was sequenced in a study of T cell changes during pregnancy in multiple sclerosis. From germline, CDR1 is SGHDN and CDR2 FVKESK. The CDR3 runs to 16 residues. J was trimmed by 4 bases and V by 4 bases; bases with no gene match: 12. Profiling relied on immunoSEQ multiplex PCR, and the TCRdb table lists in-frame clones only, not all of them. The sample records roughly 80,000 clones, over 85% being singletons. This clone came up a few times. The sequence was obtained from a female donor with multiple sclerosis, enrolled in a pregnancy study. The gene calls are TRBV14 and TRBJ1-2; TRBD1 matches 7 bases. This material consisted of peripheral blood, taken in the first trimester of pregnancy. CDR3 sequence: CASSLTGTDSFYGYTF. DNA of the CDR3: TGTGCCAGCAGCCTTACCGGGACAGACTCCTTCTATGGCTACACCTTC.